This T cell receptor (beta chain) emerged from a study of cytomegalovirus exposure and HLA in healthy donors. About the research overall: About 82 million unique TCRs from HLA-typed donors were held in an early release of data.

With 60 Vbeta and 13 Jbeta primers, the PCR was carried out. The assay was immunoSEQ multiplex PCR, and TCRdb's table has in-frame clones only and misses some. The repertoire includes 100,000 to 150,000 clones, about four fifths of them detected once, and roughly 4.2% sits in the top ten. The germline CDR1 and CDR2 sequences are MDHEN and SYDVKM. With V trimmed by 5 bases and J by 4 bases, 13 bases remained unmatched. This CDR3 has 16 amino acids. On this clone: Its antigen is unknown.

General study findings and limits: Specificity of a few CMV-associated chains for CMV antigens was verified in vitro. As immune exposure information, only CMV serostatus was available. Later on, a genetic analysis was performed. It linked a missense variant in DCLRE1C with V- and J-gene trimming of TCR beta.

The source is a woman between 35 and 50 years old in good health and CMV-seronegative. The rearrangement uses TRBV28 and TRBJ1-2, with 7 bases that match TRBD1. The specimen sequenced was PBMCs. CDR3 loop: CASSRDRPDRSYGYTF. CDR3 bases: TGTGCCAGCAGTCGGGACAGACCAGACCGGAGCTATGGCTACACCTTC.